This is a list of T cell receptor beta chains from one sample in a study of blood T cell repertoires in COVID-19. Profiling relied on immunoSEQ multiplex PCR, and the TCRdb table lists in-frame clones only, not all of them. The table includes 190,000 or so clones, around 85% detected once. The specimen was peripheral blood. Receptors originate from a woman older than 75 with acute or convalescent COVID-19. Each CDR3 is given with its conserved first and last residue. A D gene is named only where the DNA matches it firmly. The size entry is marked missing in some rows and otherwise reads once, few, many or a size class.

CDR3,DNA,J,D,size,V
CASSLPTGGSEKLFF,TGTGCCAGCAGCTTACCGACAGGGGGCTCTGAAAAACTGTTTTTT,TRBJ1-4,TRBD1,-,TRBV7-2
CASSAGQSLLGNNEQFF,TGTGCCAGCAGTGCCGGACAATCCCTACTGGGAAACAATGAGCAGTTCTTC,TRBJ2-1,-,once,TRBV27
CASSLELNTEAFF,TGCGCCAGCAGCTTAGAACTCAACACTGAAGCTTTCTTT,TRBJ1-1,-,-,TRBV5-1
CASSFGTYKNIQYF,TGTGCCAGCAGCTTCGGGACTTACAAAAACATTCAGTACTTC,TRBJ2-4,-,-,TRBV7-8
CASSPPGQGIGETQYF,TGTGCCAGCTCACCACCCGGACAGGGGATTGGAGAGACCCAGTACTTC,TRBJ2-5,TRBD1,-,TRBV18
CASSVGAFGNTIYF,TGTGCCAGCAGCGTAGGCGCATTTGGAAACACCATATATTTT,TRBJ1-3,-,few,TRBV9
CASSFAGTAYEQYF,TGTGCCAGCAGCTTTGCTGGGACAGCCTACGAGCAGTACTTC,TRBJ2-7,TRBD1,-,TRBV7-2
CASTRQGASNEQFF,TGCGCCAGCACCCGGCAGGGGGCAAGCAATGAGCAGTTCTTC,TRBJ2-1,TRBD1,-,TRBV5-1
CASSYSRGSEGVAFF,TGTGCCAGCAGTTACTCGAGAGGCAGTGAGGGGGTAGCTTTCTTT,TRBJ1-1,-,-,TRBV6-2/TRBV6-3
CASRQSGANVLTF,TGTGCCAGCAGACAGTCTGGGGCCAACGTCCTGACTTTC,TRBJ2-6,-,-,TRBV5-4
CASSLDRGTGGYTF,TGTGCCAGCAGCTTGGACAGGGGGACGGGAGGCTACACCTTC,TRBJ1-2,TRBD1,-,TRBV7-9
CASSFRANTEAFF,TGTGCCAGCAGCTTCAGGGCGAACACTGAAGCTTTCTTT,TRBJ1-1,-,-,TRBV7-3
CASRDSLLDEQYF,TGTGCCAGCAGAGACAGTCTTCTAGACGAGCAGTACTTC,TRBJ2-7,-,-,TRBV2
CAISEAVLLGPTYEQYF,TGTGCCATCAGTGAGGCTGTCCTACTAGGGCCCACCTACGAGCAGTACTTC,TRBJ2-7,-,-,TRBV10-3
CASSLIRGTNEKLFF,TGTGCCAGCAGCTTAATCAGGGGCACTAATGAAAAACTGTTTTTT,TRBJ1-4,-,-,TRBV11-2
CASSGRTGGIQETQYF,TGTGCCAGCAGCGGCCGGACAGGGGGTATCCAAGAGACCCAGTACTTC,TRBJ2-5,TRBD1,-,TRBV11-2
CASKGAGNQPQHF,TGTGCCAGCAAGGGAGCTGGGAATCAGCCCCAGCATTTT,TRBJ1-5,-,-,TRBV6-5
CASSVGGRGSGNTIYF,TGTGCCAGCAGCGTAGGAGGTCGGGGATCTGGAAACACCATATATTTT,TRBJ1-3,-,-,TRBV9
CASSLSLATNEQFF,TGTGCCAGCAGCTTAAGTCTAGCGACCAATGAGCAGTTCTTC,TRBJ2-1,-,-,TRBV7-2
CASSLDSFYGYTF,TGTGCCAGCAGCCTGGACAGCTTCTATGGCTACACCTTC,TRBJ1-2,-,once,TRBV5-4
CASSEGGSGANVLTF,TGTGCCAGCAGTGAGGGGGGCTCTGGGGCCAACGTCCTGACTTTC,TRBJ2-6,-,once,TRBV6-1
CANIDRTNTGELFF,TGTGCCAACATCGACAGGACGAACACCGGGGAGCTGTTTTTT,TRBJ2-2,-,few,TRBV7-9
CAIARDSDYGYTF,TGTGCCATCGCGAGGGACAGCGATTATGGCTACACCTTC,TRBJ1-2,TRBD1,-,TRBV10-3
CASSSRTGGETQYF,TGTGCCAGCAGCTCCCGGACAGGCGGCGAGACCCAGTACTTC,TRBJ2-5,TRBD1,-,TRBV13
CASSLGRANEQFF,TGTGCCAGCAGCTTAGGCAGGGCCAATGAGCAGTTCTTC,TRBJ2-1,-,-,TRBV11-2
CASSPLAASYEQYF,TGTGCCAGCAGCCCCCTGGCCGCCTCCTACGAGCAGTACTTC,TRBJ2-7,-,-,TRBV7-2
CASSLTDRAYGYTF,TGCGCCAGCAGCTTGACAGACAGGGCCTATGGCTACACCTTC,TRBJ1-2,TRBD1,-,TRBV5-1
CASSKPLAGGRNEQFF,TGTGCCAGCAGTAAGCCCCTAGCGGGAGGGCGGAATGAGCAGTTCTTC,TRBJ2-1,TRBD2,-,TRBV6-2/TRBV6-3
CAISARAPGYTF,TGTGCCATCAGTGCCAGGGCCCCTGGCTACACCTTC,TRBJ1-2,-,-,TRBV10-3
CASSQRGFLNTEAFF,TGCGCCAGCAGCCAGCGAGGGTTCTTGAACACTGAAGCTTTCTTT,TRBJ1-1,-,-,TRBV4-1
CAWRFPQNYGYTF,TGTGCCTGGAGATTCCCCCAGAACTATGGCTACACCTTC,TRBJ1-2,-,-,TRBV30
CACRLAGRNTGELFF,TGTGCCTGTCGACTAGCGGGACGGAACACCGGGGAGCTGTTTTTT,TRBJ2-2,TRBD2,-,TRBV30
CASTSVALNGTDTQYF,TGTGCCAGCACTTCGGTAGCTCTAAATGGCACAGATACGCAGTATTTT,TRBJ2-3,-,-,TRBV21-1
CASSLDRVGTYEQYF,TGTGCCAGCAGCTTAGATCGGGTCGGAACCTACGAGCAGTACTTC,TRBJ2-7,-,-,TRBV11-2
CASSLGTATRETQYF,TGTGCCAGCAGCCTCGGGACAGCTACGCGAGAGACCCAGTACTTC,TRBJ2-5,TRBD1,-,TRBV7-8
CASSLAGGSTYEQYF,TGCGCCAGCAGCTTGGCCGGGGGGTCCACCTACGAGCAGTACTTC,TRBJ2-7,TRBD2,once,TRBV5-1
CASSQDLRETQYF,TGTGCCAGCAGCCAAGATCTCCGAGAGACCCAGTACTTC,TRBJ2-5,-,-,TRBV14
CASSPRDTFTDTQYF,TGTGCCAGCAGCCCCCGGGACACCTTCACAGATACGCAGTATTTT,TRBJ2-3,-,-,TRBV11-2
CSASRQGNYGYTF,TGCAGTGCTAGTAGACAGGGGAACTATGGCTACACCTTC,TRBJ1-2,TRBD1,few,TRBV20-1
CASSKDSFGQYEQYF,TGTGCCAGCAGCAAGGACAGTTTCGGCCAATACGAGCAGTACTTC,TRBJ2-7,-,-,TRBV6-5
CASNRDTGELFF,TGTGCCAGCAACAGGGACACCGGGGAGCTGTTTTTT,TRBJ2-2,-,-,TRBV9
CASGRLNTEAFF,TGTGCCAGCGGTAGATTGAACACTGAAGCTTTCTTT,TRBJ1-1,-,-,TRBV12-3/TRBV12-4
CASRAYDSETEAFF,TGTGCCAGCAGGGCCTACGACAGTGAAACTGAAGCTTTCTTT,TRBJ1-1,-,once,TRBV6-5
CASSYRGAYEQYF,TGTGCCAGCAGTTATCGGGGTGCCTACGAGCAGTACTTC,TRBJ2-7,-,once,TRBV6-5
CASSYGTGRTDTQYF,TGTGCCAGCAGTTACGGGACAGGGCGCACAGATACGCAGTATTTT,TRBJ2-3,TRBD1,-,TRBV6-2/TRBV6-3
CASSVQGNTDTQYF,TGTGCCAGCAGCGTACAGGGTAACACAGATACGCAGTATTTT,TRBJ2-3,-,once,TRBV9
CASSLVGGESEKLFF,TGTGCCAGTAGCTTAGTTGGGGGGGAAAGTGAAAAACTGTTTTTT,TRBJ1-4,-,-,TRBV7-9
CAISGGPGQGNQPQHF,TGTGCCATCAGTGGGGGCCCGGGACAGGGAAATCAGCCCCAGCATTTT,TRBJ1-5,TRBD1,-,TRBV10-3
CASSVARGIADTQYF,TGTGCCAGCAGCGTAGCTCGGGGAATAGCAGATACGCAGTATTTT,TRBJ2-3,-,-,TRBV9
CASSLWGGRGAFF,TGTGCCAGCAGCTTGTGGGGGGGGCGCGGAGCTTTCTTT,TRBJ1-1,-,-,TRBV5-4
CASSRQASTDTQYF,TGTGCCAGCAGTAGACAGGCTAGCACAGATACGCAGTATTTT,TRBJ2-3,-,-,TRBV25-1
CASSLLASDNEQFF,TGTGCCAGCAGCCTCTTGGCTAGCGACAATGAGCAGTTCTTC,TRBJ2-1,-,few,TRBV7-9
CASRPGQGGTETQYF,TGTGCCAGCAGACCGGGACAGGGAGGGACAGAGACCCAGTACTTC,TRBJ2-5,TRBD1,-,TRBV3-1/TRBV3-2
CASSPAGGRETQYF,TGCGCCAGCAGCCCGGCCGGGGGTCGAGAGACCCAGTACTTC,TRBJ2-5,-,-,TRBV5-1
CASSTQVGARDTQYF,TGTGCCAGCAGTACACAAGTGGGGGCGCGGGATACGCAGTATTTT,TRBJ2-3,-,-,TRBV7-2
CASSLRTGSGNTIYF,TGTGCCAGCAGCCTTCGGACAGGCTCTGGAAACACCATATATTTT,TRBJ1-3,TRBD1,-,TRBV9
CASSFRTDEKLFF,TGTGCCAGCAGCTTTAGGACAGACGAAAAACTGTTTTTT,TRBJ1-4,-,-,TRBV7-9
CASSLGTANYGYTF,TGCGCCAGCAGCTTGGGGACAGCTAACTATGGCTACACCTTC,TRBJ1-2,-,-,TRBV5-1